The text below deals with one T cell receptor beta chain. Its antigen remains unidentified. CDR3 length: 15 residues. Per the germline V gene, CDR1 is DFQATT and CDR2 is SNEGSKA (reference sequence). V lost 6 bases and J lost 0; bases outside the gene matches: 6. The sample is drawn from a study of identical twins. Overall study results and limits: A lower insertion count was a feature of abundant cord blood beta clonotypes, with no such feature in memory repertoires.

TCRdb fed the 5' RACE reads into MiXCR, producing one record per CDR3 protein. The data show about 530,000 distinct CDR3 sequences, 20% to 25% seen once. A further study also used this sample, focusing on yellow fever vaccine responses in identical twins.

The sample consisted of CD4+ T cells sorted from blood. This TCR came from a woman aged 18-29 years in good health. V gene TRBV20-1 combines with J gene TRBJ2-7; 12 nucleotides agree with TRBD2. As DNA, the CDR3 is TGCAGTGCAGCTTCGGGACTAGCGGGCTCCTACGAGCAGTACTTC. Protein: CSAASGLAGSYEQYF.